The present T cell receptor (beta chain) was sequenced within a study of tumor-infiltrating lymphocytes in primary liver carcinoma. Turning to the study itself: Sequencing of the samples generated roughly 3.5 to 7.13 million productive TCRbeta reads, with similar yields across tissue types. General observations from the study: Tumor-blood pairs (like tumor-adjacent pairs) overlapped less than tumor region pairs did. A significantly higher top-250-clone fraction was found in tumors than in blood (p = 0.039).

In regard to this clonotype: Its matching antigen is unknown.

Blood RNA was derived from unsorted whole blood, and germline DNA was extracted too. At sampling, these chronic HBV carriers had received no treatment. Total RNA (around 500 ng) served as template for TCR beta cDNA synthesis primed by a constant-region primer. Investigators got TCR beta libraries out of three nested multiplex PCR rounds, done with slightly modified ARM-PCR. It was with TRBV1-TRBV30 forward primers and a C-beta reverse primer that the first two PCR rounds were run, at about 10 cycles each. TCRdb analysed the multiplex PCR reads with MiXCR anew, one entry per CDR3 protein. The table lists about 310,000 distinct CDR3 sequences, about 50% of them singletons. CDR1 MNHNY and CDR2 SVGAGI come from the germline V gene (reference sequence). The CDR3 has 15 residues. V gave up 0 bases and J gave up 12 bases, with 18 bases separating them.

The chain recombines TRBV6-6 with TRBJ2-1; D is tentatively TRBD1 or TRBD2 (5 bases each). Sequencing used peripheral blood. This TCR came from a woman in her thirties with primary liver carcinoma and hepatitis B virus infection. The CDR3 region is CASSYSGTETNWQFF. The CDR3 nucleotides are TGTGCCAGCAGTTACTCCGGGACCGAGACCAATTGGCAGTTCTTC.